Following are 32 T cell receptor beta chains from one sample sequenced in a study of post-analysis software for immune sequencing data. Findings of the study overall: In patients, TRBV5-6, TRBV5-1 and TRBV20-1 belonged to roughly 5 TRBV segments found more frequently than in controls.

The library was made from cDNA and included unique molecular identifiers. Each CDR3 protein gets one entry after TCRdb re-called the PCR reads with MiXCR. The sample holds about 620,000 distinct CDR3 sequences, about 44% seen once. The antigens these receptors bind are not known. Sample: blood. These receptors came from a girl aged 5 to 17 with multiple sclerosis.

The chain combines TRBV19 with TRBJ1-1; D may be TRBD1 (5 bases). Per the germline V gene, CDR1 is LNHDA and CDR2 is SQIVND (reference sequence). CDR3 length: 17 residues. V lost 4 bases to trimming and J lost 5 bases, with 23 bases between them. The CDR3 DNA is TGTGCCAGTAGTAAGTACGCGGGGATCCCGAGGGGAACTGAAGCTTTCTTT. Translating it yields CASSKYAGIPRGTEAFF. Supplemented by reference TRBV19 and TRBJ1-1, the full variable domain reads DGGITQSPKYLFRKEGQNVTLSCEQNLNHDAMYWYRQDPGQGLRLIYYSQIVNDFQKGDIAEGYSVSREKKESFPLTVTSAQKNPTAFYLCASSKYAGIPRGTEAFFGQGTRLTVV.

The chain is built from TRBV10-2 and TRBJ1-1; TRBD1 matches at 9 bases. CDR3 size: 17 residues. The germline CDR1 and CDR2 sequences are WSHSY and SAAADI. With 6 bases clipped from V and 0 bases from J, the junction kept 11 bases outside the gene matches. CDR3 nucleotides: TGCGCCAGCAGGACCGCCAGAGGGACAGGGATGAACACTGAAGCTTTCTTT. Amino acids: CASRTARGTGMNTEAFF.

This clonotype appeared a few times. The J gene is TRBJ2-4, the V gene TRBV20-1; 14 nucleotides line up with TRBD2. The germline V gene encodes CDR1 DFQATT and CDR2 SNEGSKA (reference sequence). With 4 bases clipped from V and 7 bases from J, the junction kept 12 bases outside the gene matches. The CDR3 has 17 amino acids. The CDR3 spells CSAKGTSGRKGENIQYF. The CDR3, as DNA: TGCAGTGCTAAAGGGACTAGCGGGAGAAAGGGTGAGAACATTCAGTACTTC.

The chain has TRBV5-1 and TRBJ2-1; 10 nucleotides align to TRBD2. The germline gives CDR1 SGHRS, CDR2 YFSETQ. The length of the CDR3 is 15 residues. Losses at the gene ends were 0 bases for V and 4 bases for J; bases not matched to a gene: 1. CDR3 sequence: CASSLALAGYNEQFF. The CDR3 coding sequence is TGCGCCAGCAGCTTGGCACTAGCGGGGTACAATGAGCAGTTCTTC. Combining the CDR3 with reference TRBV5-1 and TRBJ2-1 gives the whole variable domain KAGVTQTPRYLIKTRGQQVTLSCSPISGHRSVSWYQQTPGQGLQFLFEYFSETQRNKGNFPGRFSGRQFSNSRSEMNVSTLELGDSALYLCASSLALAGYNEQFFGPGTRLTVL.

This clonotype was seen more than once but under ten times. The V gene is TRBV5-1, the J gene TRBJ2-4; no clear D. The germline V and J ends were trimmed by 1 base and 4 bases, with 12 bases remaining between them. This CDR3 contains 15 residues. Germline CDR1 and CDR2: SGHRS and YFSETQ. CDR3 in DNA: TGCGCCAGCAGCTTGTATGGAGCAGAGAAAAACATTCAGTACTTC. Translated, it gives CASSLYGAEKNIQYF.

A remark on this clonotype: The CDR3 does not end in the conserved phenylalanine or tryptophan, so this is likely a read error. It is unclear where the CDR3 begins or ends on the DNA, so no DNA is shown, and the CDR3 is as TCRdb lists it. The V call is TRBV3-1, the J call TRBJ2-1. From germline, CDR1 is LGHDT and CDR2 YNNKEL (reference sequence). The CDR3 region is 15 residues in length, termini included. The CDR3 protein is CASSQDYQAGYTFGS.

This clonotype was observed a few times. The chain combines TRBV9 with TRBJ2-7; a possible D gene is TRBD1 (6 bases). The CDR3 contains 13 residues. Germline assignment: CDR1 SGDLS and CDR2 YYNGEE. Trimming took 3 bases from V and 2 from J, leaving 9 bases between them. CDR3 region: CASSADRPYEQYF. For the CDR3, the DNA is TGTGCCAGCAGCGCGGACAGACCCTACGAGCAGTACTTC.

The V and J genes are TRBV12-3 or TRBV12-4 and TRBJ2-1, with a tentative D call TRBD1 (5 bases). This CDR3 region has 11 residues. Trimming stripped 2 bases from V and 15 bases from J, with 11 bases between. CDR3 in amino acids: CASSLSRELFF. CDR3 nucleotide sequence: TGTGCCAGCAGTTTATCCAGGGAACTGTTCTTC.

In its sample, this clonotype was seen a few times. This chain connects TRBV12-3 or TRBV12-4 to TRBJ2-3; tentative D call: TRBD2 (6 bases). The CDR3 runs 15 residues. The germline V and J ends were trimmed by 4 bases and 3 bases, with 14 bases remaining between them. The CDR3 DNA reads TGTGCCAGCAGTTCGACTAGAAGTTATACAGATACGCAGTATTTT. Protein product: CASSSTRSYTDTQYF.

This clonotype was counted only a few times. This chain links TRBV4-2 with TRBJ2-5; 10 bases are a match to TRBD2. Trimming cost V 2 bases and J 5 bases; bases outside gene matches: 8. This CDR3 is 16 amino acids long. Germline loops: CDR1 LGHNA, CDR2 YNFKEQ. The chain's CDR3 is CASSQLSGGAEETQYF. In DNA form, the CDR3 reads TGTGCCAGCAGCCAACTCAGCGGGGGGGCGGAGGAGACCCAGTACTTC.

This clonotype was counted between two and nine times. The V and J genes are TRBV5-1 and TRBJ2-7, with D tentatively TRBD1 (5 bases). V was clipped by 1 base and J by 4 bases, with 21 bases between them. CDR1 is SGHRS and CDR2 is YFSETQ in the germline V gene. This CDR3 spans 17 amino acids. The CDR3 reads CASSLLHSREHAYEQYF. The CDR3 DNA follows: TGCGCCAGCAGCTTGTTACACTCCAGGGAACATGCTTACGAGCAGTACTTC.

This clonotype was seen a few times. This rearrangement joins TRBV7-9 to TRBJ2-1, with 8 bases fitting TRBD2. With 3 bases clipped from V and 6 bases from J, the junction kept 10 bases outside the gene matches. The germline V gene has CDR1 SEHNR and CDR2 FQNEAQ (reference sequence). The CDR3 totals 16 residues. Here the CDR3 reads CASSFRGGTISNEQFF. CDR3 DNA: TGTGCCAGCAGCTTCCGGGGGGGCACTATCTCCAATGAGCAGTTCTTC.

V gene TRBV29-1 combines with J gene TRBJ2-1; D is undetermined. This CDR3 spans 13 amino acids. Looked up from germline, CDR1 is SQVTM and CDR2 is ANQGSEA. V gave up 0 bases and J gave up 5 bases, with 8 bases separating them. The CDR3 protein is CSVEEGWDNEQFF. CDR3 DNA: TGCAGCGTTGAAGAGGGATGGGACAATGAGCAGTTCTTC.

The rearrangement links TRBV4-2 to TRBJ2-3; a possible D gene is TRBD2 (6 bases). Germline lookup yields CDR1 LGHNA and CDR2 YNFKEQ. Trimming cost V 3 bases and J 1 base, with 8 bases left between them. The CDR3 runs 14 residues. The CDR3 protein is CASSQRLGTDTQYF. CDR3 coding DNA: TGTGCCAGCAGCCAGAGACTAGGCACAGATACGCAGTATTTT.

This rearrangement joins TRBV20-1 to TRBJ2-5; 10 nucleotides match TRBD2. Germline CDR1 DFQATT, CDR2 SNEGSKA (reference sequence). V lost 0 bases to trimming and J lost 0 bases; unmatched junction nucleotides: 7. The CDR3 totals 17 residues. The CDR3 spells CSARDSMLAGDQETQYF. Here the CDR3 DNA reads TGCAGTGCTAGAGATTCAATGCTAGCGGGGGACCAAGAGACCCAGTACTTC.

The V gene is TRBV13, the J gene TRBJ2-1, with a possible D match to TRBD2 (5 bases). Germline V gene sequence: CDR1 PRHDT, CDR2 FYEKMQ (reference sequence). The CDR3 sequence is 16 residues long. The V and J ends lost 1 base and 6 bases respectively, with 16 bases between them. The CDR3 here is CASSLDLASPFNEQFF. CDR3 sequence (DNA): TGTGCCAGCAGCTTAGATCTGGCTAGCCCTTTCAATGAGCAGTTCTTC. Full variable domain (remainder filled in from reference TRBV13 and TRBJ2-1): AAGVIQSPRHLIKEKRETATLKCYPIPRHDTVYWYQQGPGQDPQFLISFYEKMQSDKGSIPDRFSAQQFSDYHSELNMSSLELGDSALYFCASSLDLASPFNEQFFGPGTRLTVL.

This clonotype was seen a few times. CDR3 region: CASSLGDGGWSYGYTF. CDR3 DNA: TGCGCCAGCAGCTTGGGTGACGGGGGCTGGAGCTATGGCTACACCTTC. The chain carries TRBV5-1 and TRBJ1-2; possible D gene TRBD1, 6 bases. This CDR3 is built from 16 residues. Trimming cost V 0 bases and J 4 bases, with 16 bases left between them. CDR1 is SGHRS and CDR2 is YFSETQ in the germline V gene.

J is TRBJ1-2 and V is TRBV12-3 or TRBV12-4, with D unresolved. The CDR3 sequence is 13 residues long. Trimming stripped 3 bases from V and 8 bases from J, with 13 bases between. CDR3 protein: CASSFHQTEGYTF. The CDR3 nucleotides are TGTGCCAGCAGTTTTCACCAAACGGAAGGCTACACCTTC.

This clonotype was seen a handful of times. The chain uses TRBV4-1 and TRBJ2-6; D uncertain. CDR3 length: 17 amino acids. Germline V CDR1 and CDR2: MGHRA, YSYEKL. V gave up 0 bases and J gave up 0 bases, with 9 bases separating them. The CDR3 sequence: CASSQDKGYSGANVLTF. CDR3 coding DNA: TGCGCCAGCAGCCAAGATAAAGGATACTCTGGGGCCAACGTCCTGACTTTC.

The CDR3 sequence is CSARESASYNIQYF. CDR3 in DNA: TGCAGTGCTAGAGAGTCGGCTAGCTACAACATTCAGTACTTC. V and J are TRBV20-1 and TRBJ2-4, with D perhaps TRBD2 (5 bases). Deletions cut 0 bases from V and 7 bases from J, with 13 bases between. The CDR3 runs to 14 residues. Germline assignment: CDR1 DFQATT and CDR2 SNEGSKA (reference sequence).

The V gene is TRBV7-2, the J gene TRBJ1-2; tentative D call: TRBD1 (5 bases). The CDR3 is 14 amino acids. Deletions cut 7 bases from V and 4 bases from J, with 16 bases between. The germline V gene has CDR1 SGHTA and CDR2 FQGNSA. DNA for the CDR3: TGTGCCAGCACCCCGTGGGACGGTAGCTATGGCTACACCTTC. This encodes CASTPWDGSYGYTF.

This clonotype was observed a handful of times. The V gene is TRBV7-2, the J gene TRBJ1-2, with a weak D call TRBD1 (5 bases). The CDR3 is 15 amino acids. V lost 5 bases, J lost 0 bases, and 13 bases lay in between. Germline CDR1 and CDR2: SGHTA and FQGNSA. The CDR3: CASSPPGLTNYGYTF. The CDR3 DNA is TGTGCCAGCAGCCCCCCGGGACTTACTAACTATGGCTACACCTTC.

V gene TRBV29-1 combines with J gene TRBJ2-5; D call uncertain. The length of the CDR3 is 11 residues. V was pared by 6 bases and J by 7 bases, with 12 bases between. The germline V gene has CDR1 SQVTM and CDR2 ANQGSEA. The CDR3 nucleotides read TGCAGCGTCGGCCCGACCGCGACCCAGTACTTC. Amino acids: CSVGPTATQYF.

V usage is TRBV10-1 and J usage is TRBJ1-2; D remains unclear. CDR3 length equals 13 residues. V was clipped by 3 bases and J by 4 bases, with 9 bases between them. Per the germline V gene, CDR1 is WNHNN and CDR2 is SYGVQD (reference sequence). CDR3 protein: CASSEEALYGYTF. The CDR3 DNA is TGCGCCAGCAGTGAAGAGGCACTCTATGGCTACACCTTC.

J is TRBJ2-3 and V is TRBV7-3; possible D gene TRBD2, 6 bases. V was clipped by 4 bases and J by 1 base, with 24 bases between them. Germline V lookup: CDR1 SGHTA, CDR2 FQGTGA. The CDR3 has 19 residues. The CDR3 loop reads CASSSKNPAFCGGTDTQYF. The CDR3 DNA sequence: TGTGCCAGCAGCTCTAAGAATCCCGCGTTCTGCGGGGGCACAGATACGCAGTATTTT.

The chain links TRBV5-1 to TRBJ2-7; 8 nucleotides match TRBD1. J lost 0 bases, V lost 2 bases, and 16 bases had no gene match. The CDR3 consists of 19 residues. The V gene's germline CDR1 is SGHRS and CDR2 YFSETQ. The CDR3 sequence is CASSLGRQGTTVLSYEQYF. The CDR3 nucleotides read TGCGCCAGCAGCTTAGGGCGACAGGGGACCACCGTCCTCTCCTACGAGCAGTACTTC.

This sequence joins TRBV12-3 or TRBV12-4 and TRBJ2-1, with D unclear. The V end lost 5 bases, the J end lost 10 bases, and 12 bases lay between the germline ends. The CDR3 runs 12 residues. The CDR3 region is CASSPPAREQFF. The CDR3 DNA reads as TGTGCCAGCAGTCCCCCGGCTCGAGAGCAGTTCTTC.

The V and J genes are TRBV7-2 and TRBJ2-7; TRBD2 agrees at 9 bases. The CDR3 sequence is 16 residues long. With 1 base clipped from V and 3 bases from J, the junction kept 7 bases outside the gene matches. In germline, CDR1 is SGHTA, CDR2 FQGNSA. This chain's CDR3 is CASSLDASGTFYEQYF. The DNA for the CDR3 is TGTGCCAGCAGCTTAGATGCTAGCGGGACCTTCTACGAGCAGTACTTC.

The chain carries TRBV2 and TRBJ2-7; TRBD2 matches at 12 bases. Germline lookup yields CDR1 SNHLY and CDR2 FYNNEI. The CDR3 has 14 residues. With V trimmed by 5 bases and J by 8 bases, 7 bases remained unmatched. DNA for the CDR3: TGTGCCAGCAGTCAAACTAGCGGGAGGCCCAAGCAGTACTTC. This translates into CASSQTSGRPKQYF.

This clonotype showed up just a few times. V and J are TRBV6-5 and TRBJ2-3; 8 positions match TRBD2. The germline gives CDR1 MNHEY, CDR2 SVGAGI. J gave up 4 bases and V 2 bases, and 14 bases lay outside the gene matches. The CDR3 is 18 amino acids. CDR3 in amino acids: CASSYPGGASGLADTQYF. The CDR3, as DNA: TGTGCCAGCAGTTACCCGGGAGGGGCTAGCGGATTAGCAGATACGCAGTATTTT.

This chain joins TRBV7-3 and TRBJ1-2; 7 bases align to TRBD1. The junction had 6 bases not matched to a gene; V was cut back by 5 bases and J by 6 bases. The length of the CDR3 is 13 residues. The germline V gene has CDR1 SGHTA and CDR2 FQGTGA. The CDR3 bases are TGTGCCAGCAGCCCCGGGACAGCCGATGGCTACACCTTC. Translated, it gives CASSPGTADGYTF.

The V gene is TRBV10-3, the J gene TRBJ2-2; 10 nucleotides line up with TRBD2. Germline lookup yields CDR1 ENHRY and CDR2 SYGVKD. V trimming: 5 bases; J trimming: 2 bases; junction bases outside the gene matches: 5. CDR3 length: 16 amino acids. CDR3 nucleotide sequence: TGTGCCATCAGTTCCGGGACTAGCGTCAACACCGGGGAGCTGTTTTTT. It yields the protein CAISSGTSVNTGELFF.